The 21 T cell receptor beta chains in this list originate from one sample, sequenced in a study of somatic mutations in cytotoxic T cells in rheumatoid arthritis. Profiling relied on immunoSEQ multiplex PCR, and the TCRdb table lists in-frame clones only, not all of them. Here the sample spans under 35,000 clones, around nine tenths being singletons. Input material: CD8+ T cells sorted from blood. These receptors were collected from an adult with rheumatoid arthritis.

The count of this clone is one. The rearrangement uses TRBV6-1 and TRBJ2-7; D is possibly TRBD2 (5 bases). The V and J ends lost 6 bases and 2 bases respectively, with 11 bases between them. CDR1 is MNHNS and CDR2 is SASEGT in the germline V gene. The CDR3 is 13 amino acids. The CDR3 DNA is TGTGCCAGCAGCTACGACGGGACCTACGAGCAGTACTTC. Translated, it gives CASSYDGTYEQYF.

The table lists this clone with a count of one. The chain has TRBV28 and TRBJ2-1; D perhaps matches TRBD2 (7 bases). V lost 3 bases, J lost 0 bases, and 9 bases lay in between. Germline CDR1 is MDHEN and CDR2 is SYDVKM. The CDR3 consists of 15 residues. CDR3 sequence (DNA): TGTGCCAGCAGTTTGGGGGGGCCCTCCTACAATGAGCAGTTCTTC. Its translation: CASSLGGPSYNEQFF.

The CDR3 loop reads CAWSAAGGTDTQYF. Here the CDR3 DNA reads TGTGCCTGGAGTGCAGCGGGGGGCACAGATACGCAGTATTTT. The rearrangement joins TRBV30 to TRBJ2-3; 8 nucleotides match TRBD2. The CDR3 loop spans 14 amino acids. Germline V lookup: CDR1 GTSNPN, CDR2 SVGIG (reference sequence). With 1 base clipped from V and 1 base from J, the junction kept 1 base outside the gene matches. Supplemented by reference TRBV30 and TRBJ2-3, the full variable domain reads SQTIHQWPATLVQPVGSPLSLECTVEGTSNPNLYWYRQAAGRGLQLLFYSVGIGQISSEVPQNLSASRPQDRQFILSSKKLLLSDSGFYLCAWSAAGGTDTQYFGPGTRLTVL.

This chain connects TRBV13 to TRBJ2-7; 7 bases agree with TRBD1. Germline V gene data show CDR1 as PRHDT and CDR2 as FYEKMQ (reference sequence). The CDR3 contains 13 residues. With 5 bases clipped from V and 4 bases from J, the junction kept 5 bases outside the gene matches. The CDR3 region is CASSPQGNYEQYF. As DNA, the CDR3 is TGTGCCAGCAGCCCACAGGGGAATTACGAGCAGTACTTC.

The chain uses TRBV20-1 and TRBJ1-3; maybe TRBD1 (6 bases). This CDR3 comprises 11 residues. V lost 6 bases and J lost 13, with 16 bases in between. Germline values: CDR1 DFQATT, CDR2 SNEGSKA (reference sequence). CDR3: CSALGGRSIYF. The CDR3, as DNA: TGCAGTGCGCTGGGGGGCAGATCTATATATTTT.

The rearrangement uses TRBV11-2 and TRBJ2-1; 7 bases map to TRBD2. The CDR3 runs 17 residues. In germline, CDR1 is SGHAT, CDR2 FQNNGV. V was pared by 5 bases and J by 0 bases, with 10 bases of the junction left unmatched. CDR3 amino acids: CASSLGRVISSYNEQFF. CDR3 nucleotides: TGTGCCAGCAGCCTGGGGAGGGTAATTAGCTCCTACAATGAGCAGTTCTTC.

The chain is built from TRBV11-2 and TRBJ1-1; D is possibly TRBD1 (5 bases). This CDR3 is built from 15 residues. The ends were cut back, 0 bases at V and 1 base at J, with 9 bases in the middle. Germline CDR1 and CDR2: SGHAT and FQNNGV. CDR3 sequence (DNA): TGTGCCAGCAGCTTAGAAAATACAGGGAACACTGAAGCTTTCTTT. Protein sequence: CASSLENTGNTEAFF.

This rearrangement joins TRBV7-8 to TRBJ1-5; the D is unclear. V was pared by 1 base and J by 1 base, with 14 bases between. There are 17 residues in the CDR3. The V gene's germline CDR1 is SGHVS and CDR2 FQNEAQ. CDR3 region: CASSLVEGSTSNQPQHF. In nucleotides, the CDR3 is TGTGCCAGCAGCTTAGTTGAAGGGTCGACGAGCAATCAGCCCCAGCATTTT.

CDR3 DNA: TGTGCCTGGAGCACTAGCGGAAACAATGAGCAGTTCTTC. This gives the protein CAWSTSGNNEQFF. This chain connects TRBV30 to TRBJ2-1; 8 nucleotides agree with TRBD2. J lost 5 bases, V lost 3 bases, and 3 bases had no gene match. Germline-derived CDR1 and CDR2 are GTSNPN and SVGIG (reference sequence). The CDR3 length is 13 residues.

This clone came up once. The J gene is TRBJ2-2, the V gene TRBV11-2; the D is unclear. The CDR3 covers 12 residues. Trimming removed 5 bases from V and 6 bases from J, with 7 bases in between. Looked up from germline, CDR1 is SGHAT and CDR2 is FQNNGV. CDR3: CASSQLPGELFF. The CDR3 DNA follows: TGTGCCAGCAGCCAACTTCCCGGGGAGCTGTTTTTT.

The chain employs TRBV30 and TRBJ1-2; D is uncertain. Trimming pared 2 bases from V and 5 bases from J, leaving 12 bases between. The CDR3 sequence is 13 residues long. Germline CDR1 reads GTSNPN; CDR2 reads SVGIG (reference sequence). CDR3 region: CAWSPGTAYGYTF. In nucleotides, the CDR3 is TGTGCCTGGAGTCCCGGCACTGCATATGGCTACACCTTC.

The chain employs TRBV11-3 and TRBJ2-1; 7 bases align to TRBD2. Trimming took 5 bases from V and 8 from J; bases not matched to a gene: 9. The CDR3 runs 14 residues. Germline V gives CDR1 SGHNT, CDR2 YENEEA. For the CDR3, the DNA is TGTGCCAGCAGCGAACCTAGCGGAGAGGATGAGCAGTTCTTC. Its translation is CASSEPSGEDEQFF.

The gene calls are TRBV6-5 and TRBJ1-4; 7 bases fit TRBD1. Looked up from germline, CDR1 is MNHEY and CDR2 is SVGAGI. J gave up 5 bases and V 6 bases, and 6 bases lay outside the gene matches. The CDR3 has 14 residues. This chain's CDR3 is CASSNGQENEKLFF. The CDR3 region has the DNA TGTGCCAGCAGCAACGGACAGGAAAATGAAAAACTGTTTTTT.

A note on this clone: Germline is not matched at one junction end, which may reflect a read error. This chain connects TRBV7-7 to TRBJ2-7; TRBD2 agrees at 13 bases. Germline-derived CDR1 and CDR2 are SSHAT and FNYEAQ (reference sequence). The CDR3 is made up of 15 amino acids. The CDR3 DNA sequence: TGTGCTAGCAGCCCTGGACTAGCGGGGGACTACGAGCAGTACTTC. It is translated as CASSPGLAGDYEQYF.

The rearrangement joins TRBV4-1 to TRBJ1-6; the D is unclear. V lost 0 bases, J lost 7 bases, and 10 bases lay in between. Per germline, CDR1 MGHRA and CDR2 YSYEKL. This CDR3 region has 15 residues. CDR3 coding DNA: TGCGCCAGCAGCCAAGACGGAGGGAGCAATTCACCCCTCCACTTT. Protein product: CASSQDGGSNSPLHF.

V gene TRBV15 combines with J gene TRBJ2-1; 11 bases are shared with TRBD2. The CDR3 runs 17 residues. Trimming removed 6 bases from V and 2 bases from J; junction bases left unmatched: 9. Germline V gene data show CDR1 as LNHNV and CDR2 as YYDKDF (reference sequence). CDR3 DNA sequence: TGTGCCACCAGTCCGATAGCGGGGGGGATCGCCTACAATGAGCAGTTCTTC. As protein: CATSPIAGGIAYNEQFF.

V gene TRBV15 combines with J gene TRBJ2-1; weak D call: TRBD1 (5 bases). The V and J ends lost 8 bases and 6 bases respectively, with 14 bases between them. The CDR3 is made up of 13 amino acids. Germline values: CDR1 LNHNV, CDR2 YYDKDF (reference sequence). DNA for the CDR3: TGTGCCACCCGGTCTCAGGGCCGCAATGAGCAGTTCTTC. Amino acids: CATRSQGRNEQFF. Supplemented by reference TRBV15 and TRBJ2-1, the full variable domain reads DAMVIQNPRYQVTQFGKPVTLSCSQTLNHNVMYWYQQKSSQAPKLLFHYYDKDFNNEADTPDNFQSRRPNTSFCFLDIRSPGLGDTAMYLCATRSQGRNEQFFGPGTRLTVL.

The chain joins TRBV7-3 to TRBJ2-3; D is ambiguous. Between the trimmed V and J ends, which lost 11 bases and 2 bases, there was a span of 14 bases. There are 13 residues in the CDR3. The germline V gene has CDR1 SGHTA and CDR2 FQGTGA. The CDR3 DNA sequence: TGTGCCGGAACGACAATAAACACAGATACGCAGTATTTT. This codes for CAGTTINTDTQYF.

The chain carries TRBV29-1 and TRBJ2-3, with D unclear. In germline, CDR1 is SQVTM, CDR2 ANQGSEA. This CDR3 comprises 12 residues. Trimming pared 2 bases from V and 5 bases from J, leaving 8 bases between. The CDR3 nucleotides read TGCAGCGTTGAATATGTAGGAGATACGCAGTATTTT. Residues: CSVEYVGDTQYF.

The chain is built from TRBV5-8 and TRBJ2-5, with no clear D. CDR1 and CDR2 from the germline V gene are SGHTS and YDEGEE. This CDR3 is 12 amino acids long. V shed 1 base and J shed 3 bases, with 4 bases lying between them. CDR3 sequence: CASSLLKETQYF. The CDR3 DNA reads TGTGCCAGCAGCTTGCTGAAAGAGACCCAGTACTTC.

The V and J genes are TRBV9 and TRBJ2-2; D remains ambiguous. Trimming shortened V by 1 base and J by 6 bases, and 4 bases separated the two germline ends. Germline V gene lookup returns CDR1 SGDLS and CDR2 YYNGEE. This CDR3 has 12 residues. The CDR3 region has the DNA TGTGCCAGCAGCGTATCCCCCGGGGAGCTGTTTTTT. Its protein is CASSVSPGELFF. Full variable domain (remainder filled in from reference TRBV9 and TRBJ2-2): DSGVTQTPKHLITATGQRVTLRCSPRSGDLSVYWYQQSLDQGLQFLIQYYNGEERAKGNILERFSAQQFPDLHSELNLSSLELGDSALYFCASSVSPGELFFGEGSRLTVL.